What follows is one T cell receptor (beta chain) and its context. This sample was taken from a study of blood T cell repertoires in COVID-19. Profiling relied on immunoSEQ multiplex PCR, and the TCRdb table lists in-frame clones only, not all of them. The data contain 350,000 to 400,000 clones, 90% of them singletons. The germline V and J ends were trimmed by 3 bases and 2 bases, with 8 bases remaining between them. Germline V gene sequence: CDR1 MNHEY, CDR2 SMNVEV (reference sequence). The CDR3 length is 15 residues. The source is a man aged 18 to 29 with active or convalescent COVID-19. The sample was peripheral blood. This sequence joins TRBV27 and TRBJ2-6; D remains ambiguous. CDR3 in amino acids: CASSLSVPGANVLTF. Here the CDR3 DNA reads TGTGCCAGCAGTTTGTCGGTGCCTGGGGCCAACGTCCTGACTTTC.